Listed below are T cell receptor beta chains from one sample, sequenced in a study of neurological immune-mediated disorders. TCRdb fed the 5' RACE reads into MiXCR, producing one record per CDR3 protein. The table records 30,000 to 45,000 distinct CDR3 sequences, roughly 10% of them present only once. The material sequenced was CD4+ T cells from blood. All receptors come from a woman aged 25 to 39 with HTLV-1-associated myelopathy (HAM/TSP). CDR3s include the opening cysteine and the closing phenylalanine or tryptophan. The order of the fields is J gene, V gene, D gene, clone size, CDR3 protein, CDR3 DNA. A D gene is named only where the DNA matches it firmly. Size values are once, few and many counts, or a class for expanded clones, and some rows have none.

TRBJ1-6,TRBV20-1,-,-,CSARANGSPLHF,TGCAGTGCTAGAGCGAACGGGTCACCCCTCCACTTT
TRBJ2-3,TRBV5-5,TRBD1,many,CASSPSPPGQGPLDTQYF,TGTGCCAGCAGCCCTAGTCCTCCGGGACAGGGACCCTTAGATACGCAGTATTTT
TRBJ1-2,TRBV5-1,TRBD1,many,CASSLEGTGDGYTF,TGCGCCAGCAGCTTGGAAGGGACAGGGGATGGCTACACCTTC
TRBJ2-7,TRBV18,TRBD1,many,CASSPGQVSYEQYF,TGTGCCAGCTCACCAGGACAGGTCTCCTACGAGCAGTACTTC
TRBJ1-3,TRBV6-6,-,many,CASSYSGAGNTIYF,TGTGCCAGCAGTTACAGCGGGGCTGGAAACACCATATATTTT
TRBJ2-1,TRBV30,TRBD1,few,CAWSVAGTGVVEQFF,TGTGCCTGGTCAGTAGCCGGGACAGGGGTCGTTGAGCAGTTCTTC
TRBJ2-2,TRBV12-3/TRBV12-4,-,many,CASSSGGYTGELFF,TGTGCCAGCAGCTCCGGAGGGTACACCGGGGAGCTGTTTTTT
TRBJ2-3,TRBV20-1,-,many,CSARRGSSTDTQYF,TGCAGTGCTAGGCGGGGTTCTAGCACAGATACGCAGTATTTT
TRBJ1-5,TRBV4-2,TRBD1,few,CASSQRNRGDNQTQNF,TGTGCCAGCAGCCAGCGAAACAGGGGCGACAATCAGACCCAGAATTTT
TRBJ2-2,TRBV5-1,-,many,CASSFTASSNTGELFF,TGCGCCAGCAGCTTTACAGCATCCTCGAACACCGGGGAGCTGTTTTTT
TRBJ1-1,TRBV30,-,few,CAWSVGKKAFF,TGTGCCTGGAGTGTCGGGAAGAAAGCTTTCTTT
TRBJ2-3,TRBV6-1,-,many,CASSQAPGSDTQYF,TGTGCCAGCAGTCAAGCCCCCGGGTCGGATACGCAGTATTTT
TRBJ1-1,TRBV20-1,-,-,CSARLGYEQYFCASSYWGYTEAFF,-
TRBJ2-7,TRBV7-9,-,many,CASSLLDSSYEQYF,TGTGCCAGCAGCTTATTGGACAGCTCCTACGAGCAGTACTTC
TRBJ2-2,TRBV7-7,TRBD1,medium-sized,CASSQNPGQHTGELFF,TGTGCCAGCAGCCAAAATCCGGGACAGCACACCGGGGAGCTGTTTTTT
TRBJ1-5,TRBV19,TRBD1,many,CASTLENRGRNQPQHF,TGTGCCAGTACTTTGGAGAACAGGGGACGCAATCAGCCCCAGCATTTT
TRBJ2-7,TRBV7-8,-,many,CASSLGPPKSSYEQYF,TGTGCCAGCAGCTTAGGGCCCCCAAAGAGCTCCTACGAGCAGTACTTC
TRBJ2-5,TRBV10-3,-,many,CAISEPGRLDSRGETQYF,TGTGCCATCAGTGAGCCAGGCCGCCTGGACAGTCGGGGAGAGACCCAGTACTTC
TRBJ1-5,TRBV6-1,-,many,CASTLGQINQPQHF,TGTGCCAGCACCCTGGGGCAGATCAATCAGCCCCAGCATTTT
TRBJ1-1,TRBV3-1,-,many,CASSQRLWYEAFF,TGTGCCAGCAGCCAAAGGTTATGGTATGAAGCTTTCTTT
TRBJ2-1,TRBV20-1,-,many,CSARSLVGDSYNEQFF,TGCAGTGCTAGATCTTTGGTGGGGGATTCCTACAATGAGCAGTTCTTC
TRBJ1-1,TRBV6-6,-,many,CASSSDGPQKAFF,TGTGCCAGCAGTTCGGACGGGCCCCAAAAAGCTTTCTTT
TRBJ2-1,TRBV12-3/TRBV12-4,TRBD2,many,CASSYSGTSRNEQFF,TGTGCCAGCAGTTACTCCGGGACTAGCAGAAATGAGCAGTTCTTC
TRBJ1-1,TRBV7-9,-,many,CASRETGTNPEAFF,TGTGCCAGCAGAGAGACGGGAACCAACCCTGAAGCTTTCTTT
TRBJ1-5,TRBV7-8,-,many,CASSFRGNQPQHF,TGTGCCAGCAGCTTCCGGGGCAATCAGCCCCAGCATTTT
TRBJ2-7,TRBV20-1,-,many,CSARLQVSEQYF,TGCAGTGCTAGGCTCCAAGTAAGCGAGCAGTACTTC
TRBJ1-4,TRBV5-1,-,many,CASSLGTSSPNEKLFF,TGCGCCAGCAGCTTGGGCACTAGTTCCCCCAATGAAAAACTGTTTTTT
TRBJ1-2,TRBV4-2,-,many,CASSQDDSRRGGYTF,TGTGCCAGCAGCCAAGATGACAGCCGGAGAGGGGGCTACACCTTC
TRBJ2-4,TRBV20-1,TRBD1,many,CSARRTGSKSPYF,TGCAGTGCTAGACGGACAGGGTCTAAGTCTCCCTACTTC
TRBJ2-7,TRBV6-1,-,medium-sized,CASSEPGQGSYEQYF,TGTGCCAGCAGTGAACCAGGACAAGGCTCCTACGAGCAGTACTTC
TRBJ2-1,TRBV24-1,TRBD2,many,CATSAVGGAPYNEQFF,TGTGCCACCAGTGCGGTGGGAGGGGCTCCTTACAATGAGCAGTTCTTC
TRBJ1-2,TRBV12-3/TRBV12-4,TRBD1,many,CASSAKRGPLSGYTF,TGTGCCAGCAGCGCCAAAAGGGGGCCGTTAAGTGGCTACACCTTC
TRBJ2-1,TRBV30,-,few,CAWSRTPLVPNEQFF,TGTGCCTGGAGTCGGACCCCCTTAGTCCCAAATGAGCAGTTCTTC
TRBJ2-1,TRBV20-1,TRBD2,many,CSAPDLSGGAYEQFF,TGCAGTGCTCCCGACCTTAGCGGGGGGGCGTATGAGCAGTTCTTC
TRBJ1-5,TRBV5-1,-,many,CASSLGQGGNQPQHF,TGCGCCAGCAGCTTAGGACAAGGAGGCAATCAGCCCCAGCATTTT
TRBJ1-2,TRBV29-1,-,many,CSVVVSAGGYTF,TGCAGCGTTGTGGTTTCGGCGGGGGGCTACACCTTC
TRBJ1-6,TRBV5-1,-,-,CARSTDWSSYNSPLHF,TGCGCAAGAAGTACGGACTGGAGCTCCTATAATTCACCCCTCCACTTT
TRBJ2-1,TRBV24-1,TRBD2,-,CATSDLGTSGYNEQFF,TGTGCCACAAGTGACCTCGGGACTAGCGGGTACAATGAGCAGTTCTTC
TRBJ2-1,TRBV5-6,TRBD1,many,CASSLLDREIYNEQFF,TGTGCCAGCAGCTTGCTCGACAGGGAAATATACAATGAGCAGTTCTTC
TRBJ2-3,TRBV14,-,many,CASSPGTSPITDTQYF,TGTGCCAGCAGCCCCGGGACTTCTCCCATCACAGATACGCAGTATTTT